The rows below give T cell receptor beta chains drawn from one sample of a study of CD8 T cells in Susac syndrome. TCRdb recomputed calls from the immunoSEQ multiplex PCR reads with MiXCR, one row per CDR3 protein. The table has about 190,000 distinct CDR3 sequences, approximately 95% seen once. Sequenced material: CD4+ T cells from PBMCs. These receptors were collected from a human donor in good health. Each CDR3 is given with its conserved first and last residue. Each record gives: V gene, D gene, J gene, clone size, CDR3 protein, CDR3 DNA. The D gene is left open where the match is weak. Rows give clone size only sometimes, using once, few, many, or a class for an expanded clone.

TRBV3-1	TRBD1	TRBJ2-3	NA	CASSQEQGAGDTQYF	TGTGCCAGCAGCCAAGAGCAGGGGGCGGGAGATACGCAGTATTTT
TRBV7-2	NA	TRBJ1-6	few	CASSLGTGSANSPLHF	TGTGCCAGCAGCTTAGGTACAGGGTCGGCCAATTCACCCCTCCACTTT
TRBV5-1	NA	TRBJ2-3	NA	CASSLAGGGGTDTQYF	TGCGCCAGCAGCTTGGCCGGAGGGGGGGGCACAGATACGCAGTATTTT
TRBV29-1	NA	TRBJ2-3	NA	CSVEGDHRGGRNTDTQYF	TGCAGCGTTGAAGGGGACCACAGGGGAGGCAGAAACACAGATACGCAGTATTTT
TRBV7-2	TRBD1	TRBJ2-3	NA	CASSLFQGAGTQYF	TGTGCCAGCAGCTTATTCCAGGGGGCTGGTACGCAGTATTTT
TRBV5-1	TRBD1	TRBJ2-5	NA	CASTWDRETQYF	TGCGCCAGCACCTGGGACAGAGAGACCCAGTACTTC
TRBV6-6	NA	TRBJ2-7	NA	CASSYGDISSYEQYF	TGTGCCAGCAGTTACGGGGACATATCCTCCTACGAGCAGTACTTC
TRBV19	TRBD1	TRBJ2-1	NA	CASSATGAHNEQFF	TGTGCCAGTAGTGCAACAGGGGCCCACAATGAGCAGTTCTTC
TRBV13	NA	TRBJ1-2	few	CASSLTRTDGYTF	TGTGCCAGCAGCTTGACGCGGACCGATGGCTACACCTTC
TRBV5-1	NA	TRBJ2-3	once	CASSLAPASTDTQYF	TGCGCCAGCAGCTTGGCCCCTGCTAGCACAGATACGCAGTATTTT
TRBV28	NA	TRBJ1-2	NA	CASSLPGGGYTF	TGTGCCAGCAGTTTACCAGGTGGTGGCTACACCTTC
TRBV20-1	NA	TRBJ1-2	NA	CSGFEAAYGYTF	TGCAGCGGATTCGAGGCAGCCTATGGCTACACCTTC
TRBV5-1	NA	TRBJ2-7	few	CASSKGDGSYEQYF	TGCGCCAGCAGCAAAGGGGACGGTTCCTACGAGCAGTACTTC
TRBV28	TRBD2	TRBJ2-5	NA	CASSLWSSGVQETQYF	TGTGCCAGCAGTTTATGGTCCAGCGGGGTCCAAGAGACCCAGTACTTC
TRBV20-1	NA	TRBJ2-4	NA	CSARPGGLAKNIQYF	TGCAGTGCTAGACCCGGGGGGCTAGCCAAAAACATTCAGTACTTC
TRBV7-6	TRBD2	TRBJ2-5	NA	CASSSGLADAQETQYF	TGTGCCAGCAGCTCCGGACTAGCGGATGCCCAAGAGACCCAGTACTTC
TRBV19	NA	TRBJ2-2	NA	CASSIAGYGGELFF	TGTGCCAGTAGTATAGCAGGGTACGGCGGGGAGCTGTTTTTT
TRBV7-9	TRBD2	TRBJ2-3	NA	CASSLGRGARISTDTQYF	TGTGCCAGCAGCTTAGGGCGGGGGGCTCGAATAAGCACAGATACGCAGTATTTT
TRBV7-2	NA	TRBJ1-1	NA	CASSLDPGAGTEAFF	TGTGCCAGCAGCTTAGATCCGGGTGCGGGCACTGAAGCTTTCTTT
TRBV5-4	TRBD1	TRBJ2-5	NA	CASSSKQGAGETQYF	TGTGCCAGCAGCTCGAAACAGGGGGCGGGAGAGACCCAGTACTTC
TRBV3-1	NA	TRBJ2-1	NA	CASSPGGIASLPPYNEQFF	TGTGCCAGCAGCCCCGGCGGGATCGCGTCCCTCCCCCCTTACAATGAGCAGTTCTTC
TRBV5-1	NA	TRBJ1-5	NA	CASSRDGANQPQHF	TGCGCCAGCAGCCGCGACGGCGCGAACCAGCCCCAGCATTTT
TRBV5-1	NA	TRBJ2-4	NA	CASTRDGKNIQYF	TGCGCCAGCACCAGGGACGGCAAAAACATTCAGTACTTC
TRBV7-2	NA	TRBJ2-1	NA	CASRRYNEQFF	TGTGCCAGCAGACGCTACAATGAGCAGTTCTTC
TRBV29-1	TRBD2	TRBJ2-7	NA	CSVAQRGSYEQYF	TGCAGCGTTGCCCAGCGGGGATCGTACGAGCAGTACTTC
TRBV4-1	TRBD1	TRBJ1-3	NA	CASSTGQGTGNTIYF	TGCGCCAGCAGCACGGGACAGGGGACTGGAAACACCATATATTTT
TRBV2	NA	TRBJ2-2	NA	CASSEAPELFF	TGTGCCAGCAGTGAAGCCCCGGAGCTGTTTTTT
TRBV4-2	NA	TRBJ2-2	NA	CASSQDPGDTGELFF	TGTGCCAGCAGCCAAGATCCAGGGGACACCGGGGAGCTGTTTTTT
TRBV7-2	NA	TRBJ2-3	NA	CASSPPRSTDTQYF	TGTGCCAGCAGCCCCCCTCGCAGCACAGATACGCAGTATTTT
TRBV29-1	NA	TRBJ2-3	once	CSSGGGLSADTQYF	TGCAGCTCAGGGGGAGGGCTTTCCGCAGATACGCAGTATTTT
TRBV19	TRBD1	TRBJ2-1	NA	CASSITGTADNEQFF	TGTGCCAGTAGTATTACAGGGACAGCAGACAATGAGCAGTTCTTC
TRBV7-8	TRBD2	TRBJ2-7	NA	CASSPGGVEQYF	TGTGCCAGCAGCCCCGGGGGGGTCGAGCAGTACTTC
TRBV28	TRBD1	TRBJ1-2	NA	CASSYAGGFGGGNYGYTF	TGTGCCAGCAGTTATGCCGGGGGATTTGGAGGGGGCAACTATGGCTACACCTTC
TRBV20-1	NA	TRBJ2-7	NA	CSAMEGAREQYF	TGCAGTGCCATGGAGGGGGCAAGAGAGCAGTACTTC
TRBV7-9	NA	TRBJ1-1	NA	CASSLTTGAFF	TGTGCCAGCAGCTTAACTACAGGAGCTTTCTTT
TRBV28	TRBD1	TRBJ1-2	NA	CASRPPGGGYGYTF	TGTGCCAGCAGGCCACCAGGGGGGGGGTATGGCTACACCTTC
TRBV12-3/TRBV12-4	TRBD2	TRBJ2-5	NA	CASSSGGNQETQYF	TGTGCCAGCAGCAGCGGGGGCAACCAAGAGACCCAGTACTTC
TRBV2	TRBD1	TRBJ1-6	NA	CARTQGGAFDSPLHF	TGTGCCAGAACCCAGGGGGGCGCGTTTGATTCACCCCTCCACTTT
TRBV6-5	NA	TRBJ1-6	once	CASSYKQNNSPLHF	TGTGCCAGCAGTTATAAACAGAATAATTCACCCCTCCACTTT
TRBV19	NA	TRBJ2-1	NA	CASTYSDNEQFF	TGTGCCAGCACTTACAGTGACAATGAGCAGTTCTTC
TRBV6-5	NA	TRBJ1-6	NA	CASSYLVQGGDSPLHF	TGTGCCAGCAGTTACCTTGTACAGGGCGGGGATTCACCCCTCCACTTT
TRBV13	NA	TRBJ1-6	once	CASSLWGAYSPLHF	TGTGCCAGCAGCTTATGGGGGGCCTATTCACCCCTCCACTTT
TRBV20-1	NA	TRBJ2-5	NA	CSARPQRPFFETQYF	TGCAGTGCCCGGCCCCAGCGTCCTTTTTTTGAGACCCAGTACTTC
TRBV19	TRBD1	TRBJ2-7	NA	CASSIPGQGSDEQYF	TGTGCCAGTAGTATACCGGGACAGGGGTCCGACGAGCAGTACTTC
TRBV20-1	NA	TRBJ1-6	NA	CSASGQANSPLHF	TGCAGTGCTAGTGGTCAGGCTAATTCACCCCTCCACTTT
TRBV15	NA	TRBJ2-7	NA	CATSRGGYEQYF	TGTGCCACCAGCAGAGGAGGGTACGAGCAGTACTTC
TRBV9	NA	TRBJ1-1	NA	CASSVPPLNTEAFF	TGTGCCAGCAGCGTACCCCCGCTGAACACTGAAGCTTTCTTT
TRBV20-1	TRBD2	TRBJ2-2	NA	CSARRTSGGLTTGELFF	TGCAGTGCTAGGAGGACTAGCGGGGGCCTTACGACCGGGGAGCTGTTTTTT